Listed below are T cell receptor beta chains from one sample, sequenced in a study of response to subunit inactivated influenza vaccine. In TCRdb, the RT-PCR reads were re-called with MiXCR into one record per CDR3 protein. The sample yields a few hundred thousand distinct CDR3 sequences, approximately 7.2% seen once. The sequencing here drew on PBMCs from blood, taken less than 25 months after vaccination. These receptors originate from a man between 50 and 69 years old who received an inactivated influenza vaccine. Each CDR3 is given with its conserved first and last residue. Each record gives: V gene, D gene, clone size, J gene, CDR3 protein, CDR3 DNA. A D gene is named only where the DNA matches it firmly. Rows give clone size only sometimes, using once, few, many, or a class for an expanded clone.

v_call: TRBV5-1; d_call: TRBD1; clone_size: few; j_call: TRBJ1-5; cdr3_aa: CASSPGQYENQPQHF; cdr3_nt: TGCGCCAGCAGCCCGGGACAGTATGAGAATCAGCCCCAGCATTTT
v_call: TRBV30; d_call: TRBD1; clone_size: -; j_call: TRBJ2-1; cdr3_aa: CAWRETGTGSYNEQFF; cdr3_nt: TGTGCCTGGAGAGAAACCGGGACAGGATCCTACAATGAGCAGTTCTTC
v_call: TRBV5-1; d_call: -; clone_size: few; j_call: TRBJ2-3; cdr3_aa: CASSLGVRGFEDTQYF; cdr3_nt: TGCGCCAGCAGCTTGGGGGTTCGAGGGTTTGAGGATACGCAGTATTTT
v_call: TRBV20-1; d_call: -; clone_size: few; j_call: TRBJ2-7; cdr3_aa: CSAPRGGYHEQYF; cdr3_nt: TGCAGTGCTCCTAGGGGGGGTTACCACGAGCAGTACTTC
v_call: TRBV7-2; d_call: -; clone_size: few; j_call: TRBJ1-1; cdr3_aa: CVGKVYPNTEAFF; cdr3_nt: TGTGTTGGGAAGGTGTATCCGAACACTGAAGCTTTCTTT
v_call: TRBV3-1; d_call: -; clone_size: -; j_call: TRBJ2-1; cdr3_aa: CASSSRQNNEQFF; cdr3_nt: TGTGCCAGCAGCTCCCGACAGAACAATGAGCAGTTCTTC
v_call: TRBV20-1; d_call: -; clone_size: few; j_call: TRBJ2-7; cdr3_aa: CSAARDSSYEQYF; cdr3_nt: TGCAGTGCTGCCCGGGACTCTTCCTACGAGCAGTACTTC
v_call: TRBV20-1; d_call: TRBD2; clone_size: few; j_call: TRBJ2-7; cdr3_aa: CSASKGLAGGMDEQYF; cdr3_nt: TGCAGTGCTAGTAAAGGACTAGCGGGAGGGATGGACGAGCAGTACTTC
v_call: TRBV5-1; d_call: TRBD2; clone_size: many; j_call: TRBJ2-7; cdr3_aa: CASSSGTSGSAYEQYF; cdr3_nt: TGCGCCAGCAGCTCCGGGACTAGCGGGTCCGCCTACGAGCAGTACTTC
v_call: TRBV12-3/TRBV12-4; d_call: -; clone_size: -; j_call: TRBJ1-5; cdr3_aa: CASSYTGNQPQHF; cdr3_nt: TGTGCCAGCAGTTATACAGGGAATCAGCCCCAGCATTTT
v_call: TRBV11-2; d_call: -; clone_size: few; j_call: TRBJ2-6; cdr3_aa: CASSSGVVLTF; cdr3_nt: TGTGCCAGCAGCTCCGGTGTCGTCCTGACTTTC
v_call: TRBV27; d_call: -; clone_size: few; j_call: TRBJ2-4; cdr3_aa: CAPARRTRRLAKNIQYF; cdr3_nt: TGTGCCCCCGCGAGGAGGACGAGAAGACTAGCCAAAAACATTCAGTACTTC
v_call: TRBV20-1; d_call: -; clone_size: -; j_call: TRBJ2-7; cdr3_aa: CSGRGGPTYEQYF; cdr3_nt: TGCAGTGGGAGGGGGGGGCCAACCTACGAGCAGTACTTC
v_call: TRBV12-3/TRBV12-4; d_call: -; clone_size: few; j_call: TRBJ2-4; cdr3_aa: CASREQGGDIQYF; cdr3_nt: TGTGCCAGCAGAGAACAGGGTGGGGACATTCAGTACTTC
v_call: TRBV10-2; d_call: -; clone_size: many; j_call: TRBJ2-3; cdr3_aa: CASSDSLGGTQYF; cdr3_nt: TGCGCCAGCAGTGATTCCCTAGGGGGTACGCAGTATTTT
v_call: TRBV23-1; d_call: -; clone_size: -; j_call: TRBJ2-2; cdr3_aa: CASVKRTGHRVDSTGELFF; cdr3_nt: TGCGCCAGCGTCAAAAGAACAGGGCACAGGGTGGATTCGACCGGGGAGCTGTTTTTT
v_call: TRBV5-1; d_call: -; clone_size: many; j_call: TRBJ2-1; cdr3_aa: CASSLAQIYNEQFF; cdr3_nt: TGCGCCAGCAGCTTGGCCCAGATCTACAATGAGCAGTTCTTC
v_call: TRBV25-1; d_call: TRBD1; clone_size: few; j_call: TRBJ2-7; cdr3_aa: CASSAGQGAIYEQYF; cdr3_nt: TGTGCCAGCAGCGCGGGACAGGGGGCGATCTACGAGCAGTACTTC
v_call: TRBV9; d_call: TRBD2; clone_size: many; j_call: TRBJ2-7; cdr3_aa: CASSVGASGSYEQYF; cdr3_nt: TGTGCCAGCAGCGTAGGAGCTAGCGGATCCTACGAGCAGTACTTC
v_call: TRBV7-2; d_call: TRBD1; clone_size: few; j_call: TRBJ1-5; cdr3_aa: CASSPRTGDQPQHF; cdr3_nt: TGTGCCAGCAGCCCTAGGACAGGGGATCAGCCCCAGCATTTT
v_call: TRBV15; d_call: -; clone_size: few; j_call: TRBJ1-1; cdr3_aa: CATSTRVVSTEAFF; cdr3_nt: TGTGCCACCAGTACACGGGTGGTGAGTACTGAAGCTTTCTTT
v_call: TRBV6-5; d_call: TRBD1; clone_size: few; j_call: TRBJ2-7; cdr3_aa: CASSSRGLEQYF; cdr3_nt: TGTGCCAGCAGCTCCAGGGGGCTCGAGCAGTACTTC
v_call: TRBV27; d_call: -; clone_size: few; j_call: TRBJ2-3; cdr3_aa: CASRRTPDTQYF; cdr3_nt: TGTGCCAGCAGACGGACGCCAGATACGCAGTATTTT